These T cell receptor beta chains were read from a single sample in a study of breast tumors, draining lymph nodes, adjacent tissues. TCRdb recomputed calls from the multiplex PCR reads with MiXCR, one row per CDR3 protein. The data show under 250,000 distinct CDR3 sequences, about a third seen once. Sequencing was performed on axillary lymph node tissue. These receptors were obtained from a female donor with breast cancer. Some clones in this sample may be carry-over from other donors' samples. Both conserved end residues are part of each CDR3. The D gene is left open where the match is weak. Not every row has a clone size; where given, it reads once, few, many or a size class.

clone_size: many
v_call: TRBV11-3
j_call: TRBJ2-2
d_call: .
cdr3_nt: TGTGCCAGCAGCCAGCGGGTAAACACCGGGGAGCTGTTTTTT
cdr3_aa: CASSQRVNTGELFF

clone_size: many
v_call: TRBV18
j_call: TRBJ1-6
d_call: TRBD1
cdr3_nt: TGTGCCAGCTCACCCGGGACAGGAGTTAATTCACCCCTCCACTTT
cdr3_aa: CASSPGTGVNSPLHF

clone_size: many
v_call: TRBV11-2
j_call: TRBJ2-1
d_call: TRBD1
cdr3_nt: TGTGCCAGCAGCCCTTACAGGGGGCCGAACTACAATGAGCAGTTCTTC
cdr3_aa: CASSPYRGPNYNEQFF

clone_size: .
v_call: TRBV7-3
j_call: TRBJ2-5
d_call: TRBD2
cdr3_nt: TGTGCCAGCAGCTTAACCGGGAGGAAGACCCAGTACTTC
cdr3_aa: CASSLTGRKTQYF

clone_size: .
v_call: TRBV5-1
j_call: TRBJ2-7
d_call: TRBD2
cdr3_nt: TGCGCCAGCAGCTTGTCGGCTAGCGGGAGAACCTACGAGCAGTACTTC
cdr3_aa: CASSLSASGRTYEQYF

clone_size: many
v_call: TRBV5-1
j_call: TRBJ1-3
d_call: TRBD1
cdr3_nt: TGCGCCAGCAGCCTACTTGGCAGGGGGCAGGACACCATATATTTT
cdr3_aa: CASSLLGRGQDTIYF

clone_size: many
v_call: TRBV7-8
j_call: TRBJ2-5
d_call: TRBD1
cdr3_nt: TGTGCCAGCAGCTGGACAGGGGGCCGAGAGACCCAGTACTTC
cdr3_aa: CASSWTGGRETQYF

clone_size: few
v_call: TRBV7-6
j_call: TRBJ1-1
d_call: .
cdr3_nt: TGTGCCAGCAGCCCCAGGGAAATAGCTGAAGCTTTCTTT
cdr3_aa: CASSPREIAEAFF

clone_size: .
v_call: TRBV5-4
j_call: TRBJ1-4
d_call: .
cdr3_nt: TGTGCCAGCAGCTTGGGGGGGGAAGGGAACGAAAAACTGTTTTTT
cdr3_aa: CASSLGGEGNEKLFF

clone_size: many
v_call: TRBV27
j_call: TRBJ2-2
d_call: .
cdr3_nt: TGTGCCAGCAGTTGGGTAGGGAACACCGGGGAGCTGTTTTTT
cdr3_aa: CASSWVGNTGELFF

clone_size: .
v_call: TRBV10-3
j_call: TRBJ2-7
d_call: TRBD2
cdr3_nt: TGTGCCATTCACCCCGCGGGAGCGATGAGGCCCTACGAGCAGTACTTC
cdr3_aa: CAIHPAGAMRPYEQYF

clone_size: few
v_call: TRBV6-6
j_call: TRBJ1-4
d_call: .
cdr3_nt: TGTGCCAGCAGTCACTCGAATTCCCCATGGCTGTTTTTT
cdr3_aa: CASSHSNSPWLFF

clone_size: many
v_call: TRBV6-2/TRBV6-3
j_call: TRBJ2-7
d_call: .
cdr3_nt: TGTGCCAGCAGTTACGGCGCGGGAAGAGTATATGGCGAGCAGTACTTC
cdr3_aa: CASSYGAGRVYGEQYF

clone_size: many
v_call: TRBV6-5
j_call: TRBJ2-1
d_call: TRBD2
cdr3_nt: TGTGCCAGCAGTTATGGGGCGGGAGTCTCTCTAGGTGAGCAGTTCTTC
cdr3_aa: CASSYGAGVSLGEQFF

clone_size: .
v_call: TRBV24-1
j_call: TRBJ2-2
d_call: .
cdr3_nt: TGTGCCACCAGTGTACAGGGACACACCGGGGAGCTGTTTTTT
cdr3_aa: CATSVQGHTGELFF

clone_size: many
v_call: TRBV20-1
j_call: TRBJ2-1
d_call: .
cdr3_nt: TGCAGTGCTAACCCCCCTCTCCGCGGGGTCTACAATGAGCAGTTCTTC
cdr3_aa: CSANPPLRGVYNEQFF

clone_size: many
v_call: TRBV12-5
j_call: TRBJ2-7
d_call: .
cdr3_nt: TGTGCTAGTGGTTTGGTAACAGACGAGCAGTACTTC
cdr3_aa: CASGLVTDEQYF

clone_size: many
v_call: TRBV20-1
j_call: TRBJ2-7
d_call: .
cdr3_nt: TGCAGTGCTCGTCGTACAGGGCTGGTGGGGGAGCAGTACTTC
cdr3_aa: CSARRTGLVGEQYF

clone_size: many
v_call: TRBV24-1
j_call: TRBJ1-5
d_call: .
cdr3_nt: TGTGCCACCTCGGACAGCTATAGCAATCAGCCCCAGCATTTT
cdr3_aa: CATSDSYSNQPQHF

clone_size: many
v_call: TRBV6-5
j_call: TRBJ1-2
d_call: .
cdr3_nt: TGTGCCAGCAGTTACTCGATCACGGGTACTAACTATGGCTACACCTTC
cdr3_aa: CASSYSITGTNYGYTF

clone_size: many
v_call: TRBV5-1
j_call: TRBJ2-1
d_call: .
cdr3_nt: TGCGCCAGCAGCTTTGAAGGTTATGGAGAGCAGTTCTTC
cdr3_aa: CASSFEGYGEQFF

clone_size: many
v_call: TRBV29-1
j_call: TRBJ2-5
d_call: .
cdr3_nt: TGCAGCGTCCAAGAAGAGACCCAGTACTTC
cdr3_aa: CSVQEETQYF

clone_size: many
v_call: TRBV6-1
j_call: TRBJ2-5
d_call: .
cdr3_nt: TGTGCCAGCACCCCAGCGGTTTTAGGAGAGACCCAGTACTTC
cdr3_aa: CASTPAVLGETQYF

clone_size: many
v_call: TRBV20-1
j_call: TRBJ2-1
d_call: .
cdr3_nt: TGCAGTGCTAGAAATCTCTCTCGGGAGCAGTTCTTC
cdr3_aa: CSARNLSREQFF